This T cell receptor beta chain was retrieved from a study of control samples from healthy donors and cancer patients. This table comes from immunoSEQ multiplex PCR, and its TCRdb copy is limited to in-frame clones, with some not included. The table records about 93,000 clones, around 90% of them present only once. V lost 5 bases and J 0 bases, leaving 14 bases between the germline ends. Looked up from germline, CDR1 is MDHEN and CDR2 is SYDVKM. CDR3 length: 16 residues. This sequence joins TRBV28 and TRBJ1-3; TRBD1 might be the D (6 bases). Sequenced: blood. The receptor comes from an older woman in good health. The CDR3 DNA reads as TGTGCCAGCAGTAATGGGGGCGCAGACTCTGGAAACACCATATATTTT. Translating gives CASSNGGADSGNTIYF.